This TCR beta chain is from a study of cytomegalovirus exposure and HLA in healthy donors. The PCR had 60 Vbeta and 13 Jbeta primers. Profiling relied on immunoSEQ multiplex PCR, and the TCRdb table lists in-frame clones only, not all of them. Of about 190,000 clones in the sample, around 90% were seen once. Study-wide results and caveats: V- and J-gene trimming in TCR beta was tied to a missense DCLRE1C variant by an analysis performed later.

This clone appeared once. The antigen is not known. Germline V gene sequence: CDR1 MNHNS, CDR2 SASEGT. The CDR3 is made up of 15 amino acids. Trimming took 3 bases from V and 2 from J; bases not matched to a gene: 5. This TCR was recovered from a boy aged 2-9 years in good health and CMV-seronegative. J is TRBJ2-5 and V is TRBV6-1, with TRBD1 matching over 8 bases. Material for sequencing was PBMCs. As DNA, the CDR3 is TGTGCCAGCAGTGACCATCGGACAGGGCAAGAGACCCAGTACTTC. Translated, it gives CASSDHRTGQETQYF.